The clone carrying this TCR beta chain was observed many times. The CDR3 spans 16 residues. The V gene's germline CDR1 is ENHRY and CDR2 SYGVKD. V was pared by 6 bases and J by 1 base, with 10 bases of the junction left unmatched. MiXCR, run by TCRdb on the RT-PCR reads, gives a single entry per CDR3 protein. The sample yields about 700,000 distinct CDR3 sequences, 14% seen once. The source of this sequence is a female donor in good health, serving as a healthy control. The chain recombines TRBV10-3 with TRBJ2-7; 9 bases match TRBD1. Specimen: memory CD4+ T cells from blood. The CDR3 loop is CAIRDTLQGASYEQYF. For the CDR3, the DNA is TGTGCCATCAGGGACACTTTACAGGGGGCATCCTACGAGCAGTACTTC.